These 7 T cell receptor beta chains share one sample of origin, sequenced in a study of blood T cell repertoires in COVID-19. Here immunoSEQ multiplex PCR was the method, and the copy in TCRdb shows in-frame clones only, minus some. Of roughly 300,000 clones listed, about 90% are singletons. Sequencing input: peripheral blood. These TCRs come from a woman aged 50 to 65 who had recovered from COVID-19.

The rearrangement joins TRBV18 to TRBJ2-3; 9 nucleotides align to TRBD2. V dropped 4 bases and J dropped 6; count of bases not matched to a gene: 8. Germline CDR1 and CDR2: KGHSH and LQKENI. This CDR3 has 15 residues. The DNA of the CDR3 is TGTGCCAGCTCACGATTAGCGGGAGTCGCCGATACGCAGTATTTT. Encoded protein: CASSRLAGVADTQYF.

This clone was counted a few times. The V call is TRBV11-3, the J call TRBJ2-7, with D possibly being TRBD2 (6 bases). The CDR3 runs 13 residues. Germline V gene sequence: CDR1 SGHNT, CDR2 YENEEA. V was shortened by 3 bases and J by 0 bases, with 6 bases between the two germline ends. CDR3 sequence: CASSFGSSYEQYF. The CDR3 DNA reads TGTGCCAGCAGCTTCGGGAGCTCCTACGAGCAGTACTTC.

The chain joins TRBV4-1 to TRBJ1-6; D gene unclear. CDR1 MGHRA and CDR2 YSYEKL come from the germline V gene. Trimming shortened V by 4 bases and J by 5 bases, and 12 bases separated the two germline ends. This CDR3 comprises 15 residues. The CDR3 sequence: CASSLGLADNSPLHF. CDR3 DNA sequence: TGCGCCAGCAGCCTCGGATTAGCCGATAATTCACCCCTCCACTTT.

The chain has TRBV30 and TRBJ1-1; TRBD1 matches 8 bases. V lost 4 bases and J lost 0; bases outside the gene matches: 4. Germline assignment: CDR1 GTSNPN and CDR2 SVGIG (reference sequence). The CDR3 has 14 amino acids. The CDR3 DNA reads TGTGCCTGGAAGATGGGACAGGTGAACACTGAAGCTTTCTTT. This codes for CAWKMGQVNTEAFF.

In this sample, this clone turned up once. The chain uses TRBV6-2 or TRBV6-3 and TRBJ2-2; a weak D match, TRBD2 (6 bases). The CDR3 loop spans 14 amino acids. Trimming cost V 1 base and J 3 bases, with 6 bases left between them. The germline V gene has CDR1 MNHEY and CDR2 SVGEGT. The CDR3 region is CASSYWGDTGELFF. The CDR3 nucleotides read TGTGCCAGCAGTTACTGGGGGGACACCGGGGAGCTGTTTTTT.

The chain combines TRBV5-8 with TRBJ1-2, with TRBD1 matching over 7 bases. Germline trimming cut 1 base from V and 4 bases from J; bases unmatched to any gene: 4. This CDR3 has 14 amino acids. The germline V gene has CDR1 SGHTS and CDR2 YDEGEE. The CDR3 loop is CASSLSGGPYGYTF. Written as DNA, the CDR3 is TGTGCCAGCAGCTTGTCAGGGGGACCCTATGGCTACACCTTC.

This chain uses TRBV24-1 with TRBJ1-5; 9 nucleotides match TRBD1. Trimming cost V 3 bases and J 4 bases; bases outside gene matches: 3. In germline, CDR1 is KGHDR, CDR2 SFDVKD. The CDR3 length is 15 residues. CDR3 bases: TGTGCCACCAGTGATCCCGGGACAGGGAATCAGCCCCAGCATTTT. Protein sequence: CATSDPGTGNQPQHF.